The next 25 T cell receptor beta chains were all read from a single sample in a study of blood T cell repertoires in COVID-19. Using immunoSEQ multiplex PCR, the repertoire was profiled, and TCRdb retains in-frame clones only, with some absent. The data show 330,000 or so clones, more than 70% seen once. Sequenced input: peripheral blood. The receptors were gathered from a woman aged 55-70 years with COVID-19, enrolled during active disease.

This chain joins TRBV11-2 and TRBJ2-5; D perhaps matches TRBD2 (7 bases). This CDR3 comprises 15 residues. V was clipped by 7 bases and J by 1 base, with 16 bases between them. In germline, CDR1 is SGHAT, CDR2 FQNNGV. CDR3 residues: CASTLGGATQETQYF. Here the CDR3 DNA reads TGTGCCAGCACCCTGGGGGGGGCTACCCAAGAGACCCAGTACTTC. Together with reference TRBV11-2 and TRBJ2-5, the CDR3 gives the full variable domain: EAGVAQSPRYKIIEKRQSVAFWCNPISGHATLYWYQQILGQGPKLLIQFQNNGVVDDSQLPKDRFSAERLKGVDSTLKIQPAKLEDSAVYLCASTLGGATQETQYFGPGTRLLVL.

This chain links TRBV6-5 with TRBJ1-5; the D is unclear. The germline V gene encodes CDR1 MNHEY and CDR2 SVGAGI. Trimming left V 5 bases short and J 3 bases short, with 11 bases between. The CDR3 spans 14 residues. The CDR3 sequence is CASSPRGTNQPQHF. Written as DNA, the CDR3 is TGTGCCAGCAGTCCCCGGGGAACCAATCAGCCCCAGCATTTT.

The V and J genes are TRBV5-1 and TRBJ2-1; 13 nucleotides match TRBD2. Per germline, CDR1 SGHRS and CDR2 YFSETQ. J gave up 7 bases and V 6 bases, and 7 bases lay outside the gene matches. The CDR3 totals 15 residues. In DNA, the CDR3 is TGCGCCAGCACCCTACTAGCGGGGGGGCAGAATGAGCAGTTCTTC. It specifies CASTLLAGGQNEQFF.

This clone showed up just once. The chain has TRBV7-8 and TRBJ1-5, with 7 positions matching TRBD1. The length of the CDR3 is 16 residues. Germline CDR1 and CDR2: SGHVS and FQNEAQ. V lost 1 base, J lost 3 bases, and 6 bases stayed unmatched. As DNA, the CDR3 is TGTGCCAGCAGCTTAGGGGGAAAGGGGGCCAATCAGCCCCAGCATTTT. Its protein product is CASSLGGKGANQPQHF.

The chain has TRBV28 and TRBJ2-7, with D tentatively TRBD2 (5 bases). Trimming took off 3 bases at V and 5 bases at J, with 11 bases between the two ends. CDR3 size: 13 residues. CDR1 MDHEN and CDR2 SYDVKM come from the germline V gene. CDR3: CASSFSASNEQYF. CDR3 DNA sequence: TGTGCCAGCAGTTTCTCGGCTAGCAACGAGCAGTACTTC.

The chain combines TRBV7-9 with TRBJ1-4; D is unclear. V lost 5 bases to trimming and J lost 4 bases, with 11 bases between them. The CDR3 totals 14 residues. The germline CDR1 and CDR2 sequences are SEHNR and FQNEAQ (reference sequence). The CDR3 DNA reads TGTGCCAGCAGCCAGGCACCGATTAATGAAAAACTGTTTTTT. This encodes CASSQAPINEKLFF.

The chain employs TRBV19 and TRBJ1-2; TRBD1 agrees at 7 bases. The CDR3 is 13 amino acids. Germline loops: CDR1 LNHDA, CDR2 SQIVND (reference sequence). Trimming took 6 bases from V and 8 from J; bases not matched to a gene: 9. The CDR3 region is CASRPRQGMGYTF. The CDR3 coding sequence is TGTGCCAGTAGGCCTAGACAGGGAATGGGCTACACCTTC.

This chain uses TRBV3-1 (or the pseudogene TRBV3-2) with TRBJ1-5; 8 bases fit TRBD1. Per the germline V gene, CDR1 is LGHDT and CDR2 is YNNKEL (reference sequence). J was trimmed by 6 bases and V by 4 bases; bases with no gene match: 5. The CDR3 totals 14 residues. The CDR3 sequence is CASSRSDRGQPQHF. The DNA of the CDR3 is TGTGCCAGCAGCCGCTCCGACAGGGGTCAGCCCCAGCATTTT.

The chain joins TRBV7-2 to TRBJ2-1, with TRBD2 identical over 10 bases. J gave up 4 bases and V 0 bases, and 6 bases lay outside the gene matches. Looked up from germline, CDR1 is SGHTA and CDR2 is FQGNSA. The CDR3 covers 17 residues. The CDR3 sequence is CASSLALSGGPYNEQFF. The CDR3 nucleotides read TGTGCCAGCAGCTTAGCTCTTAGCGGGGGGCCGTACAATGAGCAGTTCTTC.

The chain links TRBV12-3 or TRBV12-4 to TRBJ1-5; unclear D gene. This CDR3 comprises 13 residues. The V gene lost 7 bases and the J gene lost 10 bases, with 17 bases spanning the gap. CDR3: CASNAGLLKPQHF. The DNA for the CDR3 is TGTGCCAGCAACGCCGGACTCTTAAAACCCCAGCATTTT.

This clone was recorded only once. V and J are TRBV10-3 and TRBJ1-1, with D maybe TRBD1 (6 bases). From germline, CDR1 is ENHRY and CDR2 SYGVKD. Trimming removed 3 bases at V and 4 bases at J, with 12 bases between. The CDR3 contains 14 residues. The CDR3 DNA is TGTGCCATCAGTGAACGGGGGGCCAGCACTGAAGCTTTCTTT. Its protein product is CAISERGASTEAFF.

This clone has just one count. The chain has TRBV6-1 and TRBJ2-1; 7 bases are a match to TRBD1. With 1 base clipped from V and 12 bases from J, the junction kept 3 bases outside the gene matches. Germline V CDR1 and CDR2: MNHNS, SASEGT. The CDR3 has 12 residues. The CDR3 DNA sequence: TGTGCCAGCAGTGAAGACAGGGGCGGGCAGTTCTTC. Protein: CASSEDRGGQFF.

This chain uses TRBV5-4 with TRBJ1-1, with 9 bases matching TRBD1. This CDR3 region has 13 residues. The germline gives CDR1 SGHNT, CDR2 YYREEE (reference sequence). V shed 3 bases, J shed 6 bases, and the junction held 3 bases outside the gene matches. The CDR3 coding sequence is TGTGCCAGCAGCTGGGACAGGGTCGCTGAAGCTTTCTTT. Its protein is CASSWDRVAEAFF.

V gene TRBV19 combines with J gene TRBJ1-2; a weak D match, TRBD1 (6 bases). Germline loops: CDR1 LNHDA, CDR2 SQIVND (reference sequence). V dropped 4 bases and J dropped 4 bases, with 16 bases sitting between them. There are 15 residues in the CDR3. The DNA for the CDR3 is TGTGCCAGTAGTAGGTCGTTACAGGGACCCTATGGCTACACCTTC. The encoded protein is CASSRSLQGPYGYTF.

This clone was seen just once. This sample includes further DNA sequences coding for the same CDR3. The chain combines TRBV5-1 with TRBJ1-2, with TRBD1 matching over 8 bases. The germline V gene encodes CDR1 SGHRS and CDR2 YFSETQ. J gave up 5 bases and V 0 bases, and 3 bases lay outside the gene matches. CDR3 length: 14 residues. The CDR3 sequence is CASSLDGQGYGYTF. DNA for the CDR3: TGCGCCAGCAGCTTGGACGGACAGGGATATGGCTACACCTTC. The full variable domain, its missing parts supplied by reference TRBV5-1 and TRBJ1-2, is KAGVTQTPRYLIKTRGQQVTLSCSPISGHRSVSWYQQTPGQGLQFLFEYFSETQRNKGNFPGRFSGRQFSNSRSEMNVSTLELGDSALYLCASSLDGQGYGYTFGSGTRLTVV.

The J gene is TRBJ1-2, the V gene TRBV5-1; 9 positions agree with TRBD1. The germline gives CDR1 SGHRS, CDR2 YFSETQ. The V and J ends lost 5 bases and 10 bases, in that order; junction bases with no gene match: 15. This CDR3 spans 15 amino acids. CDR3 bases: TGCGCCAGCAGGGGGAACAGGGGGCTTGATTCTGACTACACCTTC. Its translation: CASRGNRGLDSDYTF.

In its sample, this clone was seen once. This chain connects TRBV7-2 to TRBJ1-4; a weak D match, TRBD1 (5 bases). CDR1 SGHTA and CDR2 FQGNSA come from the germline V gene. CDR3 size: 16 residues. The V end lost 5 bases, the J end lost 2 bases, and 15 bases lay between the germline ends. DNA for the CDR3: TGTGCCAGCAGCCCCTGGGGCAGCCTCACTAATGAAAAACTGTTTTTT. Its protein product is CASSPWGSLTNEKLFF.

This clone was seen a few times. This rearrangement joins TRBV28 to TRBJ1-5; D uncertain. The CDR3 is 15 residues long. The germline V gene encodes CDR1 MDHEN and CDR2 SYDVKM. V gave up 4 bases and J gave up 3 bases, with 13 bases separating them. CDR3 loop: CASSSGGLYNQPQHF. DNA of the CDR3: TGTGCCAGCAGTTCCGGAGGGTTATACAATCAGCCCCAGCATTTT. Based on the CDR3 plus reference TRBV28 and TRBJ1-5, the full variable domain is DVKVTQSSRYLVKRTGEKVFLECVQDMDHENMFWYRQDPGLGLRLIYFSYDVKMKEKGDIPEGYSVSREKKERFSLILESASTNQTSMYLCASSSGGLYNQPQHFGDGTRLSIL.

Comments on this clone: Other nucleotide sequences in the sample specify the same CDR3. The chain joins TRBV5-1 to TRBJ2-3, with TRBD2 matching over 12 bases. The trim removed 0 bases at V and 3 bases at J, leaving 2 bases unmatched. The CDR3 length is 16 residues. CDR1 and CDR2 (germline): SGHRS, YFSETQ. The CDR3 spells CASSLGGLAGTDTQYF. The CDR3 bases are TGCGCCAGCAGCTTGGGAGGACTAGCGGGGACAGATACGCAGTATTTT.

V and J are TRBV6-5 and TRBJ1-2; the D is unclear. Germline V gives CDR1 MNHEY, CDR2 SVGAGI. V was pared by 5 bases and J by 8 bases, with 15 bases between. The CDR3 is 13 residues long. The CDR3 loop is CASSQSSERGYTF. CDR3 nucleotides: TGTGCCAGCAGTCAATCGTCTGAGCGGGGCTACACCTTC.

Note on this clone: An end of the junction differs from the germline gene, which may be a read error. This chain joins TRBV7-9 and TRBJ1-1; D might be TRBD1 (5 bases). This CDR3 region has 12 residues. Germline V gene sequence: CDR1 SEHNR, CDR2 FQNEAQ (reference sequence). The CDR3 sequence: CASSRGNAEAFF. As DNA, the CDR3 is TGTGCCAGCAGTCGGGGGAACGCTGAAGCTTTCTTT.

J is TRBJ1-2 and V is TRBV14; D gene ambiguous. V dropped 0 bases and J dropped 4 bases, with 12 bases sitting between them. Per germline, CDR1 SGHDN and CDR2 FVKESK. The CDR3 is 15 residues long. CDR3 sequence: CASSQDGGHIYGYTF. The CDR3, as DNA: TGTGCCAGCAGCCAAGATGGTGGTCACATCTATGGCTACACCTTC.

In DNA, the CDR3 is TGTGCCAGCAGTTTGTGGGACAGGCCCGGGAATGGCTACACCTTC. Encoded protein: CASSLWDRPGNGYTF. The rearrangement uses TRBV28 and TRBJ1-2, with 8 positions matching TRBD1. The CDR3 totals 15 residues. V shed 3 bases and J 6 bases; nucleotides not matched to a gene: 9. Germline V CDR1 and CDR2: MDHEN, SYDVKM.

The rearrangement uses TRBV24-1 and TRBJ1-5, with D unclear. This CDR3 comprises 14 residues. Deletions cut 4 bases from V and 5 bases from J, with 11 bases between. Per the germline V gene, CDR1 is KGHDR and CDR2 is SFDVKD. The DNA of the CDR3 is TGTGCCACCAGTGAGAGGACGGGATATCAGCCCCAGCATTTT. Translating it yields CATSERTGYQPQHF.

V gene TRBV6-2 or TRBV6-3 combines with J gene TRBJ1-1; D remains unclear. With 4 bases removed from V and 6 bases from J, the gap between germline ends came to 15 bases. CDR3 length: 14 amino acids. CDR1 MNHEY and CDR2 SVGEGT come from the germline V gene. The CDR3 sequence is CASSSTVPTPEAFF. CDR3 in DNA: TGTGCCAGCAGTTCCACTGTCCCGACTCCTGAAGCTTTCTTT.